This entry describes one T cell receptor (beta chain). Its matching antigen is unknown. This entry belongs to a study of T cell responses to AZD1222 COVID-19 vaccine. About the research overall: Second doses were pooled across both intervals (about 4 or about 12 weeks). Study-wide results and caveats: Across the whole spike, CD4 TCRs peaked at regions 160-218 and 743-854. After the peak T cell response, and only then, were repertoires sampled.

The V end lost 1 base, the J end lost 0 bases, and 13 bases lay between the germline ends. CDR3 length equals 16 residues. Germline V lookup: CDR1 SEHNR, CDR2 FQNEAQ (reference sequence). TCRdb keeps only in-frame clones here, not all; method: immunoSEQ multiplex PCR. The table lists 150,000 to 200,000 clones, approximately 93% of them singletons. This material consisted of peripheral blood, taken on day 0 of AZD1222 vaccination. The chain employs TRBV7-9 and TRBJ2-7, with D tentatively TRBD1 or TRBD2 (5 bases each). The source is an adult in good health. CDR3 bases: TGTGCCAGCAGCTTAGTTGGGACCCTCAGCTCCTACGAGCAGTACTTC. As protein: CASSLVGTLSSYEQYF. Supplemented by reference TRBV7-9 and TRBJ2-7, the full variable domain reads DTGVSQNPRHKITKRGQNVTFRCDPISEHNRLYWYRQTLGQGPEFLTYFQNEAQLEKSRLLSDRFSAERPKGSFSTLEIQRTEQGDSAMYLCASSLVGTLSSYEQYFGPGTRLTVT.